This TCR beta chain was obtained from a study of blood T cell repertoires in COVID-19. Study overall: The samples span acute and convalescent COVID-19 from the United States, Italy and Spain.

Germline CDR1 and CDR2: LNHDA and SQIVND (reference sequence). Trimming left V 2 bases short and J 0 bases short, with 5 bases between. CDR3 length: 14 amino acids. In the authors' workflow: Counts of nucleated cells, estimated from reference gene primer amplification, were obtained. Measured with immunoSEQ multiplex PCR; TCRdb has only the in-frame clones, and not every one. D and trimming were read from the DNA, whereas the V and J calls and clone size are those reported in that table. The sample consists of about 130,000 clones, around 89% of them appearing once. Specimen: peripheral blood. The source of this sequence is a man in his sixties with COVID-19, enrolled during active disease. The chain is built from TRBV19 and TRBJ1-5; D uncertain. The CDR3 nucleotides are TGTGCCAGTAGTATACAGGTTAGCAATCAGCCCCAGCATTTT. Translated, it gives CASSIQVSNQPQHF.